Below are 20 T cell receptor beta chains sequenced from a single sample in a study of response to subunit inactivated influenza vaccine. One entry per CDR3 protein results from TCRdb running MiXCR on the RT-PCR reads. The repertoire holds 650,000 or so distinct CDR3 sequences, with less than 15% as singletons. The sequencing here drew on PBMCs from blood, taken around 15 days before vaccination. The origin of the receptors is a man between 45 and 60 years old who received an inactivated influenza vaccine.

The chain carries TRBV2 and TRBJ2-1; D is unresolved. Germline CDR1 and CDR2: SNHLY and FYNNEI. V was pared by 6 bases and J by 5 bases, with 17 bases between. There are 15 residues in the CDR3. The CDR3 DNA is TGTGCCAGCAGCGGCAGTAGGGCCTCGGACAATGAGCAGTTCTTC. It specifies CASSGSRASDNEQFF.

This clonotype was detected a few times. The CDR3 sequence: CASSPGQSNTGELFF. The DNA of the CDR3 is TGCGCCAGCAGCCCCGGACAGAGTAACACCGGGGAGCTGTTTTTT. The V and J genes are TRBV5-1 and TRBJ2-2; D perhaps matches TRBD1 (6 bases). Germline lookup yields CDR1 SGHRS and CDR2 YFSETQ. This CDR3 is built from 15 residues. Trimming stripped 4 bases from V and 2 bases from J, with 12 bases between.

V is TRBV10-3 and J is TRBJ2-1; D is undetermined. CDR3 length: 13 residues. Germline V gives CDR1 ENHRY, CDR2 SYGVKD. V was pared by 8 bases and J by 8 bases, with 16 bases between. The CDR3 DNA sequence: TGTGCCATCTGCCCCGGGCTAAGGGATGAGCAGTTCTTC. Its protein product is CAICPGLRDEQFF.

This clonotype was counted between two and nine times. V usage is TRBV7-2 and J usage is TRBJ2-2, with unresolved D. The length of the CDR3 is 15 residues. Germline V CDR1 and CDR2: SGHTA, FQGNSA. Trimming took off 2 bases at V and 3 bases at J, with 10 bases between the two ends. CDR3 loop: CASSLLSGDTGELFF. The CDR3 DNA is TGTGCCAGCAGCTTATTGTCAGGCGACACCGGGGAGCTGTTTTTT.

This chain joins TRBV6-1 and TRBJ2-2; 11 bases map to TRBD2. The CDR3 has 17 residues. Germline assignment: CDR1 MNHNS and CDR2 SASEGT. V gave up 6 bases and J gave up 5 bases; unmatched junction bases: 11. In DNA, the CDR3 is TGTGCCAGCAGAACCCTCTTAGCGGGAGGGTGGACCGGGGAGCTGTTTTTT. Translating it yields CASRTLLAGGWTGELFF.

The chain combines TRBV6-4 with TRBJ2-3; D unresolved. The germline V and J ends were trimmed by 0 bases and 4 bases, with 5 bases remaining between them. This CDR3 is 13 amino acids long. CDR1 and CDR2 (germline): MRHNA, SNTAGT. DNA of the CDR3: TGTGCCAGCAGTGACTCCAACCCAGATACGCAGTATTTT. Its protein product is CASSDSNPDTQYF.

This chain joins TRBV7-9 and TRBJ1-2; 8 bases fit TRBD1. Germline CDR1 SEHNR, CDR2 FQNEAQ (reference sequence). The junction had 11 bases not matched to a gene; V was cut back by 5 bases and J by 3 bases. The CDR3 is made up of 16 amino acids. CDR3: CASSPGGSGGDYGYTF. The CDR3 nucleotides are TGTGCCAGCAGCCCTGGGGGTTCAGGGGGCGACTATGGCTACACCTTC.

This clonotype was counted only a few times. V usage is TRBV27 and J usage is TRBJ2-3, with D unclear. The CDR3 is 17 amino acids. V was shortened by 0 bases and J by 0 bases, with 13 bases between the two germline ends. Germline CDR1 is MNHEY and CDR2 is SMNVEV (reference sequence). The CDR3 reads CASSLSMAVASTDTQYF. In nucleotides, the CDR3 is TGTGCCAGCAGTTTATCGATGGCGGTAGCTAGCACAGATACGCAGTATTTT.

The genes are TRBV20-1 and TRBJ2-7, with 11 bases that match TRBD2. This CDR3 is built from 16 residues. V was clipped by 5 bases and J by 4 bases; unmatched bases: 13. Germline assignment: CDR1 DFQATT and CDR2 SNEGSKA (reference sequence). The CDR3 here is CSAALLPSGGRYEQYF. The CDR3 nucleotides are TGCAGTGCTGCCCTTCTCCCTAGCGGGGGGCGTTACGAGCAGTACTTC.

This clonotype was detected many times. The CDR3 here is CASSLSQTQYF. CDR3 nucleotide sequence: TGTGCCAGCAGCTTATCGCAGACCCAGTACTTC. The gene calls are TRBV7-2 and TRBJ2-5; no clear D. CDR3 length equals 11 residues. Between the trimmed V and J ends, which lost 2 bases and 6 bases, there was a span of 4 bases. Germline assignment: CDR1 SGHTA and CDR2 FQGNSA.

CDR3 sequence (DNA): TGTGCCATCAGTGACCCCAGATCCAAAGAGACCCAGTACTTC. Its protein product is CAISDPRSKETQYF. The chain uses TRBV10-3 and TRBJ2-5; D gene uncertain. CDR1 ENHRY and CDR2 SYGVKD come from the germline V gene. Trimming removed 3 bases from V and 3 bases from J, with 11 bases in between. The CDR3 extends over 14 amino acids.

V and J are TRBV7-8 and TRBJ2-7; the match to TRBD1 covers 10 bases. Germline V gives CDR1 SGHVS, CDR2 FQNEAQ. The ends lost 6 bases at V and 6 bases at J; junction bases unmatched: 8. This CDR3 spans 14 amino acids. This CDR3 is CASRAGGTGAEQYF. In DNA, the CDR3 is TGTGCCAGCAGGGCCGGGGGGACAGGGGCCGAGCAGTACTTC.

The chain combines TRBV29-1 with TRBJ2-5; TRBD1 or TRBD2 may be the D gene (5 bases each). The CDR3 loop spans 13 amino acids. The germline V and J ends were trimmed by 7 bases and 5 bases, with 17 bases remaining between them. Germline V lookup: CDR1 SQVTM, CDR2 ANQGSEA. CDR3 region: CSAQIGTGETQYF. The CDR3 DNA is TGCAGCGCCCAGATAGGGACCGGGGAGACCCAGTACTTC.

This clonotype was detected only a few times. The rearrangement uses TRBV27 and TRBJ1-6; D not certain. Germline CDR1 is MNHEY and CDR2 is SMNVEV (reference sequence). Trimming took 3 bases from V and 7 from J, leaving 10 bases between them. The CDR3 has 14 residues. CDR3 protein: CASSFRAPNSPLHF. CDR3 DNA: TGTGCCAGCAGTTTCCGGGCCCCAAATTCACCCCTCCACTTT.

This clonotype has ten or more counts. The rearrangement joins TRBV7-9 to TRBJ2-3; D gene uncertain. Deletions cut 5 bases from V and 0 bases from J, with 9 bases between. From germline, CDR1 is SEHNR and CDR2 FQNEAQ (reference sequence). This CDR3 comprises 14 residues. CDR3 in amino acids: CASSTQPSTDTQYF. The CDR3 DNA sequence: TGTGCCAGCAGCACTCAACCCAGCACAGATACGCAGTATTTT. Full variable domain (remainder filled in from reference TRBV7-9 and TRBJ2-3): DTGVSQNPRHKITKRGQNVTFRCDPISEHNRLYWYRQTLGQGPEFLTYFQNEAQLEKSRLLSDRFSAERPKGSFSTLEIQRTEQGDSAMYLCASSTQPSTDTQYFGPGTRLTVL.

This clonotype was picked up many times. The V and J genes are TRBV29-1 and TRBJ2-7; 9 bases agree with TRBD1. CDR3 length equals 14 residues. With 1 base clipped from V and 3 bases from J, the junction kept 4 bases outside the gene matches. CDR1 is SQVTM, CDR2 ANQGSEA, per germline. The CDR3 reads CSVEVMDRGYEQYF. CDR3 nucleotide sequence: TGCAGCGTTGAAGTGATGGACAGGGGCTACGAGCAGTACTTC.

J is TRBJ2-1 and V is TRBV7-6; the match to TRBD1 covers 7 bases. The CDR3 contains 16 residues. V trimming: 2 bases; J trimming: 6 bases; junction bases outside the gene matches: 10. Looked up from germline, CDR1 is SGHVS and CDR2 is FNYEAQ. This CDR3 reads CASSLHRQGMGNEQFF. In DNA form, the CDR3 reads TGTGCCAGCAGCTTACACCGACAGGGTATGGGCAATGAGCAGTTCTTC.

This clonotype was recorded a few times. The V and J genes are TRBV5-1 and TRBJ2-2; D is possibly TRBD2 (6 bases). Germline values: CDR1 SGHRS, CDR2 YFSETQ. This CDR3 is 15 amino acids long. Trimming removed 4 bases at V and 2 bases at J, with 12 bases between. CDR3 DNA sequence: TGCGCCAGCAGCAAAGGGACTTTAAACACCGGGGAGCTGTTTTTT. This sequence encodes CASSKGTLNTGELFF.

The chain uses TRBV7-2 and TRBJ1-1; unclear D gene. The germline CDR1 and CDR2 sequences are SGHTA and FQGNSA. The CDR3 is 16 residues long. V was clipped by 0 bases and J by 6 bases, with 17 bases between them. CDR3 in amino acids: CASSLASRRERAEAFF. CDR3 sequence (DNA): TGTGCCAGCAGCTTAGCATCCAGAAGGGAGAGGGCTGAAGCTTTCTTT.

This clonotype was seen a few times. The chain recombines TRBV12-3 or TRBV12-4 with TRBJ1-1; D possibly corresponds to TRBD1 (5 bases). This CDR3 comprises 12 residues. Trimming removed 4 bases at V and 8 bases at J, with 11 bases between. The chain's CDR3 is CASSSRAGEAFF. CDR3 sequence (DNA): TGTGCCAGCAGTTCCAGGGCAGGGGAAGCTTTCTTT.